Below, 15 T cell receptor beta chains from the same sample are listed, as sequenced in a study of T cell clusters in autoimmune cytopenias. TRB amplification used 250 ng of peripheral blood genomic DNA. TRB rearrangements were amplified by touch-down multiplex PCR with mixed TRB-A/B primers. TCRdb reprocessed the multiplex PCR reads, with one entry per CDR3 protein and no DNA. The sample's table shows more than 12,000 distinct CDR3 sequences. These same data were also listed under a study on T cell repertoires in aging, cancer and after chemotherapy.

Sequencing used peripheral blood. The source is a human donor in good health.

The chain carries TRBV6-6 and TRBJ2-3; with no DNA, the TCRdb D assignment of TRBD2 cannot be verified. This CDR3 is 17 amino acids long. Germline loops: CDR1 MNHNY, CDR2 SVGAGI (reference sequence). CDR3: CASSLALAGAGTDTQYF.

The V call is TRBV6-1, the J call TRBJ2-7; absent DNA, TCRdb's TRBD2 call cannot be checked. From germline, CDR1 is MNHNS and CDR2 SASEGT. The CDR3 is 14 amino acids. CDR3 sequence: CASSEGDRTYEQYF.

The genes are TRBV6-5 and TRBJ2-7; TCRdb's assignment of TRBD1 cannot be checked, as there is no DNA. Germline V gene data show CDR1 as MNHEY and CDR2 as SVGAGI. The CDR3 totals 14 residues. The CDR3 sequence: CASSWGQGKNKQYF.

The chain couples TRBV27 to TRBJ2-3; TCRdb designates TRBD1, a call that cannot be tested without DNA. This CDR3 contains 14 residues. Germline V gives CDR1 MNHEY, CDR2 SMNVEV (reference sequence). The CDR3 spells CASGTGTSTDTQYF.

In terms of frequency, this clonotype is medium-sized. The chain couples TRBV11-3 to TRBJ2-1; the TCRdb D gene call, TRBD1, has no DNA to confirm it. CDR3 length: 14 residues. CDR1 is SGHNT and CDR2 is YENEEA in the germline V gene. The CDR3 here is CASSLGLGDNEQFF.

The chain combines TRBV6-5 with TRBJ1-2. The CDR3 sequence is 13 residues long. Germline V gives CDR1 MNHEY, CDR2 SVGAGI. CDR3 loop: CASSSGGLYGYTF.

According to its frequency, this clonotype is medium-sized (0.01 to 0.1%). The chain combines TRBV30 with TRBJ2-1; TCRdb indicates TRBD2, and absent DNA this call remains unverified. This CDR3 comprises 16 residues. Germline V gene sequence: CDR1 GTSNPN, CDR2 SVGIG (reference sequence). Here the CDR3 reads CAWGGTSGRIDNEQFF.

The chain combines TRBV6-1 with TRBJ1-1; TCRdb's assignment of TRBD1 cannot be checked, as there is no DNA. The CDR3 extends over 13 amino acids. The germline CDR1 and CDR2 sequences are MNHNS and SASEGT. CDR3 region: CASSARPGAEAFF.

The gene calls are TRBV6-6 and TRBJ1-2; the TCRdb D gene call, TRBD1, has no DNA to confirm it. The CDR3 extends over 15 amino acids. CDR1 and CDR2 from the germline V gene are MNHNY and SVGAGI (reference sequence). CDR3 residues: CASTGTGGVGGGYTF.

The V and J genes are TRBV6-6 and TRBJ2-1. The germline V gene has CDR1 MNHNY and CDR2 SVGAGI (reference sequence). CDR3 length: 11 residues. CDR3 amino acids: CASSSRHEQFF.

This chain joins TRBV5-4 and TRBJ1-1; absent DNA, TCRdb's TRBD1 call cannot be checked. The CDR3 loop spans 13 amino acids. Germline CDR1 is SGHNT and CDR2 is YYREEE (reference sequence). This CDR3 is CASRTGMNTEAFF.

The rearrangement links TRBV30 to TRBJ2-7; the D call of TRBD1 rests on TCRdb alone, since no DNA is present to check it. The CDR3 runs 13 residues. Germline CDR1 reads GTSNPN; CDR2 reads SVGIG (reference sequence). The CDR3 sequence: CAWNRQGLVEQYF.

Here the CDR3 reads CASSPPTRGYNEQFF. The rearrangement uses TRBV18 and TRBJ2-1; the TCRdb D gene call, TRBD2, has no DNA to confirm it. The CDR3 spans 15 residues. The V gene's germline CDR1 is KGHSH and CDR2 LQKENI.

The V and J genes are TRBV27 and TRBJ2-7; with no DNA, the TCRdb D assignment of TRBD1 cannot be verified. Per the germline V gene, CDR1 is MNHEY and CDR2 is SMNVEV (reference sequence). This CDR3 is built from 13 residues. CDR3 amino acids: CASRLPTGYEQYF.

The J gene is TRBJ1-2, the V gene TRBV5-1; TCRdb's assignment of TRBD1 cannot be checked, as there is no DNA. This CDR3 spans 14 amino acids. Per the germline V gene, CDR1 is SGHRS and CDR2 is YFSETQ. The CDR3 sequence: CASSYAYRKGGYTF.